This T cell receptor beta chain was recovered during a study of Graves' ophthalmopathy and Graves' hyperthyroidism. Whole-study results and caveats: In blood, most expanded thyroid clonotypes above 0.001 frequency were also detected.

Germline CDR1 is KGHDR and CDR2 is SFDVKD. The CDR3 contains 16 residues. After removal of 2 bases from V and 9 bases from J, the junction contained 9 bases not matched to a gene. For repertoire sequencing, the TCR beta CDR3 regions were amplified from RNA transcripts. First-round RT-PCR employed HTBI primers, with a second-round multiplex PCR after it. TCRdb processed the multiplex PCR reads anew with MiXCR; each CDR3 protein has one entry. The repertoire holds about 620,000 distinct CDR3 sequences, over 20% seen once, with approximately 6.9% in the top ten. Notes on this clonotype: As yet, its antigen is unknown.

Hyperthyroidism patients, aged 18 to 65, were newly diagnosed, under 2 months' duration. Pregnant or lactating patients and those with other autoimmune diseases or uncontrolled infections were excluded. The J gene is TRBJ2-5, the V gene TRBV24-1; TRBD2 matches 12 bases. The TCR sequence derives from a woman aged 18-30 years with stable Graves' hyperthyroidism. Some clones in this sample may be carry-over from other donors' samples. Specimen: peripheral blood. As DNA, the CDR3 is TGTGCCACCAGTGATTCTCGACTAGCGGGAGCGTCGGCCCAGTACTTC. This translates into CATSDSRLAGASAQYF.